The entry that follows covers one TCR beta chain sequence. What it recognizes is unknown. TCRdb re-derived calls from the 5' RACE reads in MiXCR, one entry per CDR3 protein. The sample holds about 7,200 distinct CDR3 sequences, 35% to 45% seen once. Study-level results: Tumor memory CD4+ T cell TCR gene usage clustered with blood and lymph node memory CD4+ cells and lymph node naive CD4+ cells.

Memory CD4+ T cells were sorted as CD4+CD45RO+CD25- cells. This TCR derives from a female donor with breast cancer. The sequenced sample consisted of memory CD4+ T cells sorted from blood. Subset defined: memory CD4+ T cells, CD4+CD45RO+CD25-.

Here the CDR3 reads CASSIAGSSGNTIYF. In DNA form, the CDR3 reads TGTGCCAGTAGTATCGCCGGCAGCTCTGGAAACACCATATATTTT. The chain uses TRBV19 and TRBJ1-3; D remains unclear. The CDR3 consists of 15 residues. The germline gives CDR1 LNHDA, CDR2 SQIVND (reference sequence). Trimming cost V 3 bases and J 0 bases, with 9 bases left between them.